This TCR beta chain appears in the sequencing data of a study of CD4+ T cells in melanoma. Produced via immunoSEQ multiplex PCR; TCRdb's table is partial and in-frame only. Among 140,000 or so clones, nearly 95% were seen once, and the ten largest hold 1.5% to 1.7%. Trimming took 4 bases from V and 4 from J; bases not matched to a gene: 6. CDR1 is SNHLY, CDR2 FYNNEI, per germline. This CDR3 spans 15 amino acids. Remarks on this clone: Its matching antigen is unknown.

General observations from the study: Diverse differentiation states were reported for melanoma neoantigen-specific CD4+ T cells.

The clonotype was recovered from a human donor with melanoma. The J gene is TRBJ2-5, the V gene TRBV2; TRBD1 matches 10 bases. The CDR3 loop is CASSVGTGVRETQYF. The CDR3 DNA sequence: TGTGCCAGCAGTGTCGGGACAGGGGTGAGAGAGACCCAGTACTTC.